Described below is a single TCR beta chain sequence and its context. The data belong to a study of CD8 T cells in Susac syndrome. CDR1 and CDR2 from the germline V gene are MDHEN and SYDVKM. The length of the CDR3 is 15 residues. V shed 8 bases and J shed 9 bases, with 23 bases lying between them. Random hexamers served to reverse transcribe roughly 0.5 to 1 ug RNA. TCRdb re-called the immunoSEQ multiplex PCR reads through MiXCR, storing one row per CDR3 protein. The table lists 200,000 or so distinct CDR3 sequences, around 95% of them singletons. Specimen: CD4+ T cells from PBMCs. This TCR was sampled from a human donor with Susac syndrome. The chain has TRBV28 and TRBJ2-1; D may be TRBD1 (6 bases). The CDR3 bases are TGTGCCAGCCTCTGGAATGGGCAGGGGAATGGTGAGCAGTTCTTC. Translation: CASLWNGQGNGEQFF.